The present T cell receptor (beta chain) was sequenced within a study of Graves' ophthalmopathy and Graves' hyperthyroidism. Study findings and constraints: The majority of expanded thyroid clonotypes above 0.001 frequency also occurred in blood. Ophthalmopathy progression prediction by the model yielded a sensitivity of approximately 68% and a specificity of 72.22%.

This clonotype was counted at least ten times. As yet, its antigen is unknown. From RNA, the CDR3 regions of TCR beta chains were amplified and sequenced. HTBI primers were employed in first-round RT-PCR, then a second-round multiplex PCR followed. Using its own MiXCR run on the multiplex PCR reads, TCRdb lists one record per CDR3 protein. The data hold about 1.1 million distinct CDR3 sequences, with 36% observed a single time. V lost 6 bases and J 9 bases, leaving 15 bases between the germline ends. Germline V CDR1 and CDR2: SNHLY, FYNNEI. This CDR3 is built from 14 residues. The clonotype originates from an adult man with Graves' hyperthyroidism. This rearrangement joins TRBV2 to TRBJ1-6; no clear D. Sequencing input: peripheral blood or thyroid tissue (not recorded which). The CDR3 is CASRTLSGSSPLHF. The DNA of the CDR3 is TGTGCCAGCAGGACCTTAAGTGGCTCTTCACCCCTCCACTTT.